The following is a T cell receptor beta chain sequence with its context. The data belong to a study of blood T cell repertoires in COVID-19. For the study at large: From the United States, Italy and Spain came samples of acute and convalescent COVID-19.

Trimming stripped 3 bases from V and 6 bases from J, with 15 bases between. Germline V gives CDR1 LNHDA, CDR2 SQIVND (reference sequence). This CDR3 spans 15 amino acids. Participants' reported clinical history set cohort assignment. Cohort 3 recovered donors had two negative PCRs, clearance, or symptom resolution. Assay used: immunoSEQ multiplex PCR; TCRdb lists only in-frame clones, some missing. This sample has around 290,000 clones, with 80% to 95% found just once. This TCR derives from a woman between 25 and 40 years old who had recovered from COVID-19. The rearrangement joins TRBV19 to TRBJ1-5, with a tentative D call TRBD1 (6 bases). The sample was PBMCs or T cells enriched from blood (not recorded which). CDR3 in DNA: TGTGCCAGTAGTATGGACAGCGTATGGTCTCAGCCCCAGCATTTT. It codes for CASSMDSVWSQPQHF.